This T cell receptor beta chain is drawn from a study of glioma-infiltrating T cells after dendritic cell vaccination (TCRdb year 2016). For the study in its entirety: The cohort comprised approximately 15 glioblastoma patients from Phase I and II dendritic cell vaccination trials, 9 newly diagnosed and 6 with recurrent disease. Between the early 2000s and the early 2010s, the patients were given dendritic cell vaccination pulsed with autologous tumor lysate. The vaccine consisted of monocyte-derived dendritic cells cultured about seven days with IL-4 and GM-CSF, then pulsed overnight with autologous tumor lysate. Each patient got three intradermal injections of the dendritic cell vaccine, spaced at biweekly intervals, in the arm below the axilla. In glioblastoma patients vaccinated with dendritic cells, deep sequencing of TCR beta CDR3 regions served to measure the amount of tumor-infiltrating lymphocytes and to compare repertoires between tumor and blood. Survival after dendritic cell vaccination was correlated with TCR sequencing metrics, such as TIL content and the overlap between tumor and blood repertoires.

The immunoSEQ assay amplified TCRB CDR3 regions from approximately 2 micrograms of genomic DNA, or from all available DNA when less than that amount was available. The multiplex PCR employed 60 forward primers targeting TCR V beta segments and 13 reverse primers targeting J beta segments. Synthetic control templates were spiked into each sample at limiting dilution to estimate reads per starting template. The Illumina HiSeq System generated 87 bp sequencing reads. The authors' analysis ran thus. PCR and sequencing errors were removed by merging closely related sequences with a nearest neighbor algorithm. TCR overlap was defined as the percentage of unique tumor TCR beta sequences that were also found in the peripheral blood of the same patient. TCRdb mirrors the immuneACCESS table, restricted to in-frame sequences. Some clones are absent from its copies; in checked studies, under half trace to an unresolved V gene, and the reason for the others is unknown. The V and J calls and clone size were taken over from that table, and D and trimming were inferred from the DNA. This sample has around 90,000 clones in its table, and 80% to 90% of those were observed once. The top ten clonotypes cover 2.1% of the sample.

As regards this clone: Its target antigen remains unknown. Base qualities are missing; no much larger clone stands one base away.

The CDR3 sequence holds 16 residues, the cysteine and phenylalanine included. CDR3 DNA is the only sequence kept; it has 48 bases, read in frame from the first base. CDR1 MNHEY and CDR2 SVGAGI are derived from the germline V gene. Clipping removes 2 bases from V and 0 bases from J, with 6 as the unmatched junction base count. What the authors observed across the whole study: The TCR overlap response model with three groups was called speculative and said to need prospective validation. The cohort was small and heterogeneous, few patients had complete blood and tumor sets, and even fewer had initial-recurrent tumor pairs. No direct relationship between TCR clonality and survival was found, suggesting that a diverse polyclonal response may matter. After dendritic cell vaccination, a higher estimated pretreatment TIL content predicted longer time to progression and longer overall survival.

In light of the paper, this sample's time point label describes: after dendritic cell vaccination, including at tumor progression/relapse. Patients were selected on the basis of adequate residual fresh-frozen tumor tissue and more than two years of available survival data. Molecular status otherwise varied across the glioblastoma patients, but none of them carried an isocitrate dehydrogenase mutation. PBMC were collected before vaccination, two weeks after the third vaccination, and at tumor progression if progression occurred. The Qiagen DNeasy Blood extraction Kit was used to extract genomic DNA.

Material: blood, obtained after dendritic cell vaccination. The chain uses TRBV6-5 and TRBJ2-7; 8 middle bases align to TRBD1. The origin of this receptor is a human donor with glioblastoma. The encoded CDR3 is CASSYRTGPYSYEQYF. In nucleotides, the sequence is TGTGCCAGCAGTTACCGGACAGGGCCCTACTCCTACGAGCAGTACTTC.